The 27 T cell receptor beta chains below come from one sample, sequenced in a study of blood T cell repertoires in COVID-19. This table comes from immunoSEQ multiplex PCR, and its TCRdb copy is limited to in-frame clones, with some not included. The profile covers fewer than 250,000 clones, with about 93% appearing a single time and about 0.79% taken by the ten largest. The sequenced material came from peripheral blood. The receptors derive from a man aged 25-45 years with COVID-19, enrolled during active disease.

The V and J genes are TRBV6-5 and TRBJ1-2; 10 bases are a match to TRBD1. Trimming cost V 6 bases and J 4 bases; bases outside gene matches: 8. CDR3 length: 15 amino acids. Per germline, CDR1 MNHEY and CDR2 SVGAGI. CDR3 sequence: CASRPGTGEGYGYTF. The DNA for the CDR3 is TGTGCCAGCAGACCCGGGACAGGGGAAGGCTATGGCTACACCTTC.

The genes are TRBV2 and TRBJ1-1; 8 bases map to TRBD1. Unmatched junction bases numbered 5, after V lost 6 bases and J lost 5 bases. The CDR3 totals 13 residues. Looked up from germline, CDR1 is SNHLY and CDR2 is FYNNEI. The CDR3 DNA reads as TGTGCCAGCAGCGTGGACAGGGAAACTGAAGCTTTCTTT. It translates to CASSVDRETEAFF.

This rearrangement joins TRBV15 to TRBJ1-2; 9 nucleotides agree with TRBD1. The germline CDR1 and CDR2 sequences are LNHNV and YYDKDF (reference sequence). The ends lost 0 bases at V and 4 bases at J; junction bases unmatched: 9. This CDR3 has 17 amino acids. The CDR3 here is CATSRDLAQGAGYGYTF. DNA of the CDR3: TGTGCCACCAGCAGAGATCTGGCACAGGGGGCTGGCTATGGCTACACCTTC.

The chain is built from TRBV19 and TRBJ2-3, with 8 bases aligning to TRBD1. The germline gives CDR1 LNHDA, CDR2 SQIVND (reference sequence). V shed 3 bases and J 4 bases; nucleotides not matched to a gene: 6. The CDR3 contains 15 residues. The CDR3 loop reads CASSMMDREADTQYF. Here the CDR3 DNA reads TGTGCCAGTAGTATGATGGACAGGGAGGCAGATACGCAGTATTTT. Looking up the rest from reference TRBV19 and TRBJ2-3 gives the full variable domain: DGGITQSPKYLFRKEGQNVTLSCEQNLNHDAMYWYRQDPGQGLRLIYYSQIVNDFQKGDIAEGYSVSREKKESFPLTVTSAQKNPTAFYLCASSMMDREADTQYFGPGTRLTVL.

This clone was counted a single time. The chain is built from TRBV30 and TRBJ1-2; TRBD1 aligns across 7 bases. The CDR3 extends over 17 amino acids. The germline V gene encodes CDR1 GTSNPN and CDR2 SVGIG (reference sequence). The junction had 13 bases not matched to a gene; V was cut back by 3 bases and J by 0 bases. CDR3 amino acids: CAWSPQLGGTSNYGYTF. The CDR3 DNA reads TGTGCCTGGAGCCCCCAACTAGGGGGCACGTCTAACTATGGCTACACCTTC.

V and J are TRBV30 and TRBJ1-2, with TRBD1 as a possible D gene (6 bases). There are 15 residues in the CDR3. Per the germline V gene, CDR1 is GTSNPN and CDR2 is SVGIG (reference sequence). V was shortened by 4 bases and J by 3 bases, with 18 bases between the two germline ends. CDR3 in amino acids: CAWTLSGGADYGYTF. In nucleotides, the CDR3 is TGTGCCTGGACCCTGTCGGGGGGCGCCGACTATGGCTACACCTTC.

The V and J genes are TRBV3-1 (or the pseudogene TRBV3-2) and TRBJ2-7; 11 bases agree with TRBD1. With 5 bases clipped from V and 3 bases from J, the junction kept 6 bases outside the gene matches. The CDR3 runs to 15 residues. Germline V gene sequence: CDR1 LGHDT, CDR2 YNNKEL (reference sequence). This CDR3 reads CASSARTGGYYEQYF. The CDR3 nucleotides read TGTGCCAGCAGCGCCCGGACAGGGGGCTACTACGAGCAGTACTTC.

The chain has TRBV29-1 and TRBJ2-7; TRBD1 matches 7 bases. The CDR3 is 17 residues long. Losses at the gene ends were 4 bases for V and 5 bases for J; bases not matched to a gene: 20. Germline V gene sequence: CDR1 SQVTM, CDR2 ANQGSEA. The CDR3 sequence is CSVAHLRLGTEGNEQYF. The CDR3 nucleotides are TGCAGCGTTGCCCACCTCCGACTGGGGACAGAGGGGAACGAGCAGTACTTC.

The V call is TRBV7-9, the J call TRBJ1-1; 7 nucleotides line up with TRBD1. CDR1 SEHNR and CDR2 FQNEAQ come from the germline V gene (reference sequence). V gave up 2 bases and J gave up 2 bases; unmatched junction bases: 8. CDR3 length: 16 residues. The chain's CDR3 is CASSLPGTVLNTEAFF. CDR3 sequence (DNA): TGTGCCAGCAGCTTACCCGGGACAGTCCTTAACACTGAAGCTTTCTTT. Full variable domain (outside the CDR3, taken from reference TRBV7-9 and TRBJ1-1): DTGVSQNPRHKITKRGQNVTFRCDPISEHNRLYWYRQTLGQGPEFLTYFQNEAQLEKSRLLSDRFSAERPKGSFSTLEIQRTEQGDSAMYLCASSLPGTVLNTEAFFGQGTRLTVV.

The chain is built from TRBV10-1 and TRBJ1-5, with D tentatively TRBD1 (5 bases). The CDR3 is made up of 16 amino acids. V dropped 5 bases and J dropped 2 bases, with 16 bases sitting between them. The germline CDR1 and CDR2 sequences are WNHNN and SYGVQD (reference sequence). CDR3 loop: CASSLGASRGNQPQHF. The CDR3 nucleotides read TGCGCCAGCAGTCTAGGGGCAAGTCGGGGCAATCAGCCCCAGCATTTT.

V usage is TRBV2 and J usage is TRBJ1-2; 7 nucleotides line up with TRBD1. The J segment lost 2 bases and the V segment lost 4 bases, leaving 7 bases of the junction unmatched. The CDR3 covers 15 residues. Germline V gene data show CDR1 as SNHLY and CDR2 as FYNNEI. CDR3 nucleotides: TGTGCCAGCAGTGGGGACAGACTTCTCAACTATGGCTACACCTTC. This translates into CASSGDRLLNYGYTF.

V usage is TRBV29-1 and J usage is TRBJ1-5; 7 nucleotides match TRBD1. V was clipped by 7 bases and J by 6 bases; unmatched bases: 12. The germline CDR1 and CDR2 sequences are SQVTM and ANQGSEA. The CDR3 has 14 amino acids. CDR3 region: CSATGTDQTQPQHF. The CDR3 DNA follows: TGCAGCGCAACCGGGACAGATCAAACTCAGCCCCAGCATTTT.

A single count supports this clone. J is TRBJ1-2 and V is TRBV21-1; the DNA was not used to check the table's D call, TRBD1. TRBV21-1 is described as a pseudogene. The CDR3 consists of 19 residues. CDR3 sequence: CASSKGGRGLLSSNYGYTF. The DNA of the CDR3 is TGTGCCAGCAGCAAAGGGGGCAGGGGGCTACTATCATCCAACTATGGCTACACCTTC.

This CDR3 is CASRADGYTF. The CDR3 DNA reads TGTGCCAGCAGGGCCGATGGCTACACCTTC. This rearrangement joins TRBV7-9 to TRBJ1-2; D is unresolved. With 6 bases removed from V and 6 bases from J, the gap between germline ends came to 5 bases. The CDR3 loop spans 10 amino acids. The germline gives CDR1 SEHNR, CDR2 FQNEAQ (reference sequence). Full variable domain (remainder filled in from reference TRBV7-9 and TRBJ1-2): DTGVSQNPRHKITKRGQNVTFRCDPISEHNRLYWYRQTLGQGPEFLTYFQNEAQLEKSRLLSDRFSAERPKGSFSTLEIQRTEQGDSAMYLCASRADGYTFGSGTRLTVV.

The J gene is TRBJ2-3, the V gene TRBV6-5; no reliable D call. This CDR3 is built from 13 residues. Trimming shortened V by 11 bases and J by 6 bases, and 18 bases separated the two germline ends. Germline CDR1 and CDR2: MNHEY and SVGAGI. The CDR3 here is CAVSRDLGDTQYF. CDR3 sequence (DNA): TGTGCCGTCTCGCGAGATCTCGGGGATACGCAGTATTTT.

The J gene is TRBJ2-2, the V gene TRBV27, with D possibly matching TRBD1 (5 bases). Deletions cut 5 bases from V and 1 base from J, with 8 bases between. This CDR3 comprises 14 residues. Germline loops: CDR1 MNHEY, CDR2 SMNVEV (reference sequence). DNA of the CDR3: TGTGCCAGCAGTCGACAGCTGAACACCGGGGAGCTGTTTTTT. Protein: CASSRQLNTGELFF.

This chain connects TRBV9 to TRBJ1-2, with a weak D call TRBD1 (5 bases). Trimming left V 3 bases short and J 4 bases short, with 16 bases between. The CDR3 is 15 amino acids. Per the germline V gene, CDR1 is SGDLS and CDR2 is YYNGEE. The CDR3 region is CASSAHEGAFYGYTF. The DNA for the CDR3 is TGTGCCAGCAGCGCCCACGAAGGGGCTTTCTATGGCTACACCTTC.

The chain uses TRBV5-6 and TRBJ1-6, with 9 bases fitting TRBD1. Germline assignment: CDR1 SGHDT and CDR2 YYEEEE. J was trimmed by 4 bases and V by 4 bases; bases with no gene match: 6. The CDR3 totals 16 residues. CDR3 DNA sequence: TGTGCCAGCAGCCGGGGACAGGGAAGGTATAATTCACCCCTCCACTTT. This gives the protein CASSRGQGRYNSPLHF.

V is TRBV27 and J is TRBJ2-1, with D tentatively TRBD1 (6 bases). CDR1 and CDR2 (germline): MNHEY, SMNVEV (reference sequence). CDR3 length: 15 residues. The V end lost 5 bases, the J end lost 0 bases, and 11 bases lay between the germline ends. The CDR3 loop reads CASSLRGYSYNEQFF. The CDR3, as DNA: TGTGCCAGCAGTCTCAGGGGATACTCCTACAATGAGCAGTTCTTC.

The chain recombines TRBV5-3 with TRBJ1-2; 8 nucleotides line up with TRBD1. TRBV5-3 is an open reading frame, and its role is uncertain. The CDR3 totals 15 residues. The V segment lost 3 bases and the J segment 2 bases; nucleotides outside the gene matches: 6. The CDR3 nucleotides read TGTGCCAGAAGCTATTCAAGACAGGGGAACTATGGCTACACCTTC. Translation gives CARSYSRQGNYGYTF.

CDR3 amino acids: CASSLGTGGSNQPQHF. DNA of the CDR3: TGCGCCAGCAGCCTGGGGACAGGGGGTAGCAATCAGCCCCAGCATTTT. This chain joins TRBV5-1 and TRBJ1-5; 11 bases line up with TRBD1. After removal of 4 bases from V and 0 bases from J, the junction contained 3 bases not matched to a gene. Per germline, CDR1 SGHRS and CDR2 YFSETQ. The CDR3 totals 16 residues.

V and J are TRBV5-1 and TRBJ1-6, with D hard to call. Between the trimmed V and J ends, which lost 4 bases and 5 bases, there was a span of 7 bases. The germline V gene encodes CDR1 SGHRS and CDR2 YFSETQ. The CDR3 runs 13 residues. In DNA, the CDR3 is TGCGCCAGCAGCAGCACGAATAATTCACCCCTCCACTTT. Its translation: CASSSTNNSPLHF. The whole variable domain, remainder taken from reference TRBV5-1 and TRBJ1-6, is KAGVTQTPRYLIKTRGQQVTLSCSPISGHRSVSWYQQTPGQGLQFLFEYFSETQRNKGNFPGRFSGRQFSNSRSEMNVSTLELGDSALYLCASSSTNNSPLHFGNGTRLTVT.

This chain joins TRBV6-5 and TRBJ1-5; 7 bases line up with TRBD1. The V gene's germline CDR1 is MNHEY and CDR2 SVGAGI. The CDR3 has 15 residues. With V trimmed by 2 bases and J by 3 bases, 4 bases remained unmatched. CDR3 loop: CASSYAGGINQPQHF. The CDR3, as DNA: TGTGCCAGCAGTTACGCAGGGGGGATCAATCAGCCCCAGCATTTT.

The chain couples TRBV29-1 to TRBJ1-1; TRBD1 is a possible D gene (6 bases). The ends were cut back, 0 bases at V and 3 bases at J, with 11 bases in the middle. Germline V gene sequence: CDR1 SQVTM, CDR2 ANQGSEA. This CDR3 contains 14 residues. The CDR3 is CSVEDRGSHTEAFF. The DNA for the CDR3 is TGCAGCGTTGAAGACAGGGGTTCCCACACTGAAGCTTTCTTT.

This chain joins TRBV7-9 and TRBJ1-2; the D is unclear. CDR1 SEHNR and CDR2 FQNEAQ come from the germline V gene (reference sequence). With 4 bases removed from V and 5 bases from J, the gap between germline ends came to 14 bases. The CDR3 loop spans 14 amino acids. Here the CDR3 reads CASSSREGVYGYTF. In nucleotides, the CDR3 is TGTGCCAGCAGCTCTAGGGAGGGAGTTTATGGCTACACCTTC.

This rearrangement joins TRBV19 to TRBJ1-5; D is ambiguous. V was trimmed by 6 bases and J by 7 bases, leaving 10 bases between them. This CDR3 contains 12 residues. Germline V gene lookup returns CDR1 LNHDA and CDR2 SQIVND (reference sequence). As DNA, the CDR3 is TGTGCCAGTAGAACCGAGGGACAGCCCCAGCATTTT. This codes for CASRTEGQPQHF.

This rearrangement joins TRBV5-4 to TRBJ2-5; 12 bases match TRBD2. CDR1 is SGHNT and CDR2 is YYREEE in the germline V gene (reference sequence). V lost 4 bases, J lost 4 bases, and 14 bases stayed unmatched. The CDR3 extends over 18 amino acids. The CDR3 is CASSTPGLAGLKGETQYF. The CDR3, as DNA: TGTGCCAGCAGCACGCCGGGACTAGCGGGTTTAAAGGGAGAGACCCAGTACTTC.